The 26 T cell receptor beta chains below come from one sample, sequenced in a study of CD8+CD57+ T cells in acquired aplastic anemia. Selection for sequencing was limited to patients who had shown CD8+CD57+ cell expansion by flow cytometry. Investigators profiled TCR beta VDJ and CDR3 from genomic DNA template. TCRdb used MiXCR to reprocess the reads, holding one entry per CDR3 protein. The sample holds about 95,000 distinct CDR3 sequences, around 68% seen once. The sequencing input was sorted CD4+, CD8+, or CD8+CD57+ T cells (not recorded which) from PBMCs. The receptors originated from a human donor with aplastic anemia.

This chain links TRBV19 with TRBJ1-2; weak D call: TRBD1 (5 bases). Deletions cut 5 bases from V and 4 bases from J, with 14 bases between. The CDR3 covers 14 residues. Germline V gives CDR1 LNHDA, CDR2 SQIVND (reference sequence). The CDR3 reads CASSAQGMSYGYTF. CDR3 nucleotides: TGTGCCAGTAGTGCCCAGGGTATGAGCTATGGCTACACCTTC.

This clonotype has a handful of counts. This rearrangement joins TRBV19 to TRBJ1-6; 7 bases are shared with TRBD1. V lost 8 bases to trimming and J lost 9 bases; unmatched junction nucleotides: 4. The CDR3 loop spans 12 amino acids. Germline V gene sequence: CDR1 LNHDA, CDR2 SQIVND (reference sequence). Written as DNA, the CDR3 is TGTGCCAGTCAGGGGGAGCGTTCACCCCTCCACTTT. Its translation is CASQGERSPLHF.

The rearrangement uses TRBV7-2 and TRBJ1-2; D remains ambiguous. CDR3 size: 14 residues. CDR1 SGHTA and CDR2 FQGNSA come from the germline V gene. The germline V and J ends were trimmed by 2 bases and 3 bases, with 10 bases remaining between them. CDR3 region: CASSLSHGDYGYTF. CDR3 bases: TGTGCCAGCAGCTTATCTCACGGAGACTATGGCTACACCTTC.

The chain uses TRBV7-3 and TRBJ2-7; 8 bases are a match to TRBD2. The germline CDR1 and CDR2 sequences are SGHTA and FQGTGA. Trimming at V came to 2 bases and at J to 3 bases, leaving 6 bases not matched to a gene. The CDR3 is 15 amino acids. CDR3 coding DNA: TGTGCCAGCAGCTTAGTCGGGGGGGGAGGCTACGAGCAGTACTTC. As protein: CASSLVGGGGYEQYF.

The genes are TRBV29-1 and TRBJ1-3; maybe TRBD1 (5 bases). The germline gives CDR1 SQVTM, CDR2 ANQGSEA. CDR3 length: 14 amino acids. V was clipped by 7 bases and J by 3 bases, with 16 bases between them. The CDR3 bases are TGCAGCGCCAGTGAAGGGGCGCGTGGAAACACCATATATTTT. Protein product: CSASEGARGNTIYF.

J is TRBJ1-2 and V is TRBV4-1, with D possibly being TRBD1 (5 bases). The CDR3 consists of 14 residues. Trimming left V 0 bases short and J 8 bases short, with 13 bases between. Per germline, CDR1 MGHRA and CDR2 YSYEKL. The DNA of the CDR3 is TGCGCCAGCAGCCAAGATCTATGGGGCGGGGGCTACACCTTC. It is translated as CASSQDLWGGGYTF.

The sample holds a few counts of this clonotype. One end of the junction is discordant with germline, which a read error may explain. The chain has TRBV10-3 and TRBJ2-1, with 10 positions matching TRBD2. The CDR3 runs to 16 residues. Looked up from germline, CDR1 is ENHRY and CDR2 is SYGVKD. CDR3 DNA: TGTGCCATCAATGAGGGAACTAGCGGGAATAGGGATGAGCAGTTCTTC. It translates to CAINEGTSGNRDEQFF.

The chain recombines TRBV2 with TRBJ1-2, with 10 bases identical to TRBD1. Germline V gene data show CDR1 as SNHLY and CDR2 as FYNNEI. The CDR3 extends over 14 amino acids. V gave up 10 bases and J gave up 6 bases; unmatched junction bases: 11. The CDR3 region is CAIPPGQGYDGYTF. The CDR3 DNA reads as TGTGCCATCCCCCCGGGACAGGGGTACGATGGCTACACCTTC.

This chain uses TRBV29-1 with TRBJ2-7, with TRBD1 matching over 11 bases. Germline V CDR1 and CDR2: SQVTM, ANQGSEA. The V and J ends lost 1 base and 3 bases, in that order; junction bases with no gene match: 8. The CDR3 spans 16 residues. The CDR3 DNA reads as TGCAGCGTTGAAGGTGGACAGGGGGCTACCTACTACGAGCAGTACTTC. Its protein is CSVEGGQGATYYEQYF.

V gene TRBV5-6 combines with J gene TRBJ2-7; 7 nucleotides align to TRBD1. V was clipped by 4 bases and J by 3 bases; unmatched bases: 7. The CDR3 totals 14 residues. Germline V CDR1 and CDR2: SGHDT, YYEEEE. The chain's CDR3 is CASSLRQGYYEQYF. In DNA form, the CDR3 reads TGTGCCAGCAGCCTCCGACAGGGATACTACGAGCAGTACTTC. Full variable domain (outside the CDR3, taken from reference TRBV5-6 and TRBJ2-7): DAGVTQSPTHLIKTRGQQVTLRCSPKSGHDTVSWYQQALGQGPQFIFQYYEEEERQRGNFPDRFSGHQFPNYSSELNVNALLLGDSALYLCASSLRQGYYEQYFGPGTRLTVT.

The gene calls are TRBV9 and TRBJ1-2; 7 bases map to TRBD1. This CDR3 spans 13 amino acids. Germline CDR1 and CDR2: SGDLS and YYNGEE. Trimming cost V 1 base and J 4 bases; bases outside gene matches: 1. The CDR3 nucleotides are TGTGCCAGCAGCGTATACAGGGGCTATGGCTACACCTTC. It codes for CASSVYRGYGYTF.

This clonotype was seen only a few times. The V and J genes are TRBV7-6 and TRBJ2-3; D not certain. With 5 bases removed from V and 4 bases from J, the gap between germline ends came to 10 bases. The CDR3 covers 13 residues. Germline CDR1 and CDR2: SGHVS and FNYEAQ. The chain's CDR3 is CASSPQMADTQYF. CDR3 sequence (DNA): TGTGCCAGCAGCCCCCAGATGGCAGATACGCAGTATTTT.

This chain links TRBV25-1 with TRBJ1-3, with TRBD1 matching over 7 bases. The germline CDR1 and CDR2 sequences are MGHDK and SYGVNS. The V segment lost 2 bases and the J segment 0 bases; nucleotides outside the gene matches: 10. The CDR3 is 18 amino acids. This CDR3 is CASSELTGTENSGNTIYF. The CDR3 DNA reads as TGTGCCAGCAGTGAACTAACCGGGACAGAGAACTCTGGAAACACCATATATTTT.

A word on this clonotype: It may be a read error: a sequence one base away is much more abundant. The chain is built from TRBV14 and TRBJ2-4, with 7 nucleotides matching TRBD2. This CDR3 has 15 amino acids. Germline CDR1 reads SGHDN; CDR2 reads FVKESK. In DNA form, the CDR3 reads TGTGACAGCAGCCAAGTGGGGACTACCAAAAACATTCAGTACTTC. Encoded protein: CDSSQVGTTKNIQYF.

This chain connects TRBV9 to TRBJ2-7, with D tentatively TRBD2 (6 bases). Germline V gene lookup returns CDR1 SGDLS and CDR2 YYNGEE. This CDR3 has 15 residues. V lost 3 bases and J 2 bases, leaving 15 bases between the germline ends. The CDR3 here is CASSAGGTGTYEQYF. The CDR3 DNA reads TGTGCCAGCAGCGCTGGGGGGACCGGGACCTACGAGCAGTACTTC.

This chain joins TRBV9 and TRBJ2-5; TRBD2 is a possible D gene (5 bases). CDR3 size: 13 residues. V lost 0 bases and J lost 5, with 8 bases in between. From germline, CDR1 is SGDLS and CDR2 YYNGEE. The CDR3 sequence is CASSVGERETQYF. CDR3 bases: TGTGCCAGCAGCGTAGGGGAGCGGGAGACCCAGTACTTC.

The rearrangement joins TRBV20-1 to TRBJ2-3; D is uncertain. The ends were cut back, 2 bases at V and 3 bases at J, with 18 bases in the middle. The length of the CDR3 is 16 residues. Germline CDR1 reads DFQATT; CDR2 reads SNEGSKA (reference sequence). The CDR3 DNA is TGCAGTGCTAGAAATAGGGCGGCCATAGGGACAGATACGCAGTATTTT. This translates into CSARNRAAIGTDTQYF.

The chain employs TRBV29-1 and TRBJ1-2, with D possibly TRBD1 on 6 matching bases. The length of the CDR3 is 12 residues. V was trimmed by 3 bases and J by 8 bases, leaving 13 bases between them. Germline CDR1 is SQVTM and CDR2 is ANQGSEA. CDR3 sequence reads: CSVDRGRAGYTF. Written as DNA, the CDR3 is TGCAGCGTTGATCGGGGGCGGGCAGGCTACACCTTC.

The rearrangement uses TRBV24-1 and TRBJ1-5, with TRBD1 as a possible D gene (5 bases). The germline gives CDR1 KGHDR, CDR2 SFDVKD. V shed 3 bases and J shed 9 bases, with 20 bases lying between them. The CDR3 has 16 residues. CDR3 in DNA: TGTGCCACCAGTGATGGGGGAGGGCCCAGGGAGCGGCCCCAGCATTTT. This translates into CATSDGGGPRERPQHF.

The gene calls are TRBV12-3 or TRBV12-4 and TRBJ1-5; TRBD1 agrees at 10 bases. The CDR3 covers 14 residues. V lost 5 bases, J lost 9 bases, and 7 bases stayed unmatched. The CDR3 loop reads CASSPDRGIVPQHF. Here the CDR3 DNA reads TGTGCCAGCAGTCCGGACAGGGGGATTGTGCCCCAGCATTTT.

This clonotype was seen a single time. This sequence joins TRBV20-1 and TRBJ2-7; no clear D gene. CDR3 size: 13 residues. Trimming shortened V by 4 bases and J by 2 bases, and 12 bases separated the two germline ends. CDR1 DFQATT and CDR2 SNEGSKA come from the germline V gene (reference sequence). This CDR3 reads CSATTPPTYEQYF. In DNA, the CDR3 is TGCAGTGCTACCACCCCCCCTACCTACGAGCAGTACTTC.

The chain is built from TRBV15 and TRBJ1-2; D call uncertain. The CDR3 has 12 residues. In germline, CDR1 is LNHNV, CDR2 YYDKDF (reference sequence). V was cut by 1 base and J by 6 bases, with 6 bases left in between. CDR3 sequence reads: CATSRGQDGYTF. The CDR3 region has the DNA TGTGCCACCAGCAGAGGGCAGGATGGCTACACCTTC.

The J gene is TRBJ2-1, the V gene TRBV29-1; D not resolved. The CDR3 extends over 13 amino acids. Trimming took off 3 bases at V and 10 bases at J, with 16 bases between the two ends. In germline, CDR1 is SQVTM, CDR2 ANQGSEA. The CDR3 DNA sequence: TGCAGCGTTGAGTCCGAGGAACGCCTAGAGCAGTTCTTC. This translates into CSVESEERLEQFF.

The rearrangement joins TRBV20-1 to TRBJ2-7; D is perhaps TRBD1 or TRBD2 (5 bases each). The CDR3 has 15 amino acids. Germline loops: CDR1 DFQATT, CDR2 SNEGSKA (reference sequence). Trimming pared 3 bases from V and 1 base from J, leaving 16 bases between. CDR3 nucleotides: TGCAGTGCTAGTCCTGCAGGGAGAGGATCCTACGAGCAGTACTTC. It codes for CSASPAGRGSYEQYF.

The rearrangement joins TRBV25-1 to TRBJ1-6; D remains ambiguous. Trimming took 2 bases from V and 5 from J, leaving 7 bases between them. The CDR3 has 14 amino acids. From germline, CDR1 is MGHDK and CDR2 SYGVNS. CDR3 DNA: TGTGCCAGCAGTGAAGTCGGCGATAATTCACCCCTCCACTTT. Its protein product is CASSEVGDNSPLHF.

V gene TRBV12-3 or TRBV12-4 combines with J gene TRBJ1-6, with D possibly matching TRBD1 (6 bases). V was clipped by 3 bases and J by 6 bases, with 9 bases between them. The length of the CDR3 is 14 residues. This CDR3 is CASSLRGVNSPLHF. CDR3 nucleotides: TGTGCCAGCAGTTTGAGGGGGGTTAATTCACCCCTCCACTTT.